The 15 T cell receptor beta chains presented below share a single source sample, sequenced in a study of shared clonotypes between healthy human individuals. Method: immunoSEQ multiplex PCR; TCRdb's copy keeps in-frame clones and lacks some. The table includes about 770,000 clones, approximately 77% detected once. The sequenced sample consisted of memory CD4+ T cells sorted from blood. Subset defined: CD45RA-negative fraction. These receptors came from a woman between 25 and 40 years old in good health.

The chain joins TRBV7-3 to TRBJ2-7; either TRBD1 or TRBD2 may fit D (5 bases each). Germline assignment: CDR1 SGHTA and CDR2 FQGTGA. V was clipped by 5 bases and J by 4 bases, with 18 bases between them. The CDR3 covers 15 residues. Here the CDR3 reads CASSLHGASGYEQYF. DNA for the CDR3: TGTGCCAGCAGCCTACACGGGGCCTCGGGTTACGAGCAGTACTTC.

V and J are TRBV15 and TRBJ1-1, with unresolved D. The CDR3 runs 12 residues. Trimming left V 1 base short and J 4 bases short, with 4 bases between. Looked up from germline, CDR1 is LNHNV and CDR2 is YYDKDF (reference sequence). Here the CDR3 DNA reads TGTGCCACCAGCAGAGGGGTCACTGAAGCTTTCTTT. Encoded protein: CATSRGVTEAFF.

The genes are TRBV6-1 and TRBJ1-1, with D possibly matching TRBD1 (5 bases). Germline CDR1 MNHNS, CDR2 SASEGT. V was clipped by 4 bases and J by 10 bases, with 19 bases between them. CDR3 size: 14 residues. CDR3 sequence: CASSAPETTQGAFF. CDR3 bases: TGTGCCAGCAGTGCCCCCGAGACAACTCAGGGAGCTTTCTTT.

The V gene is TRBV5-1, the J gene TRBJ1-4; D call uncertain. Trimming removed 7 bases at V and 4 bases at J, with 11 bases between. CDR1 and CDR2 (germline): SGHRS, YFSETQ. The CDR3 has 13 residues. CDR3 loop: CASGLGINEKLFF. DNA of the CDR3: TGCGCCAGCGGCCTTGGTATTAATGAAAAACTGTTTTTT.

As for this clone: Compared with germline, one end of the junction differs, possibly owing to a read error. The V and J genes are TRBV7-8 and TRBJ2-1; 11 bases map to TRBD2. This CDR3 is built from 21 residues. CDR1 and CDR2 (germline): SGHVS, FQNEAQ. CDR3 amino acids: CASSFNYGRTSGRKSSNEQFF. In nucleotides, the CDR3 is TGTGCCAGCAGCTTCAATTATGGGAGAACTAGCGGGAGAAAGTCCTCCAATGAGCAGTTCTTC. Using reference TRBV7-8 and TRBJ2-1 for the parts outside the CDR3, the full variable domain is GAGVSQSPRYKVAKRGQDVALRCDPISGHVSLFWYQQALGQGPEFLTYFQNEAQLDKSGLPSDRFFAERPEGSVSTLKIQRTQQEDSAVYLCASSFNYGRTSGRKSSNEQFFGPGTRLTVL.

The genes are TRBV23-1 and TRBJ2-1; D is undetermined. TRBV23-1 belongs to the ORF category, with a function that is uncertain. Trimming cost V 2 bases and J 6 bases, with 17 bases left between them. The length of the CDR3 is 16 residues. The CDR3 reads CASSQPRRRRGNEQFF. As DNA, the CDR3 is TGCGCCAGCAGTCAACCGAGGAGACGGAGAGGCAATGAGCAGTTCTTC.

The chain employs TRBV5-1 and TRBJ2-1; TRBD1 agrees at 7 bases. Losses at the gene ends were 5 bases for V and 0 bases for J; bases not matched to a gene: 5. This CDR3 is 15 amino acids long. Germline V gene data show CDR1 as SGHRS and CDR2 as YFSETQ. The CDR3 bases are TGCGCCAGCAGTCTGACAGGGAGCTCCTACAATGAGCAGTTCTTC. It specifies CASSLTGSSYNEQFF.

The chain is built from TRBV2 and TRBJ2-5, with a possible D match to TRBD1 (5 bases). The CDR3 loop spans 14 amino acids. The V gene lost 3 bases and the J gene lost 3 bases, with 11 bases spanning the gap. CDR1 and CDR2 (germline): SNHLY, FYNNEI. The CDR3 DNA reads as TGTGCCAGCAGTGAGTGGGGCAGGGAAGAGACCCAGTACTTC. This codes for CASSEWGREETQYF.

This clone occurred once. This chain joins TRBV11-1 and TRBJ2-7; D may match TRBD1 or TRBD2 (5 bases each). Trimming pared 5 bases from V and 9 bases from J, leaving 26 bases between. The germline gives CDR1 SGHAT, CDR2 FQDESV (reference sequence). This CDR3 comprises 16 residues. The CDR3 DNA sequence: TGTGCCAGCAGCGTTGGGGCTTCCCTCGAGGCGCGGGCGCAGTACTTC. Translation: CASSVGASLEARAQYF. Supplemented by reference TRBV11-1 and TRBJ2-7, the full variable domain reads EAEVAQSPRYKITEKSQAVAFWCDPISGHATLYWYRQILGQGPELLVQFQDESVVDDSQLPKDRFSAERLKGVDSTLKIQPAELGDSAMYLCASSVGASLEARAQYFGPGTRLTVT.

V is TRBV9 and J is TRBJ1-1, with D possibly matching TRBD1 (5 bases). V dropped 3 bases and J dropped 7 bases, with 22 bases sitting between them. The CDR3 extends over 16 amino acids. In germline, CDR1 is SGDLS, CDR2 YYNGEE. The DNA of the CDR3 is TGTGCCAGCAGCGCCTCCGGGGGAGGGTATGTGGGTGAAGCTTTCTTT. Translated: CASSASGGGYVGEAFF.

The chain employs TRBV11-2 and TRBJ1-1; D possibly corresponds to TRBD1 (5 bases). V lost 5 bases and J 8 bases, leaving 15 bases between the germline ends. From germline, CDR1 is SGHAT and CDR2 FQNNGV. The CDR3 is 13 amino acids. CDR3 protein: CASSVGPTREAFF. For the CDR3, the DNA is TGTGCCAGCAGCGTGGGACCGACGAGAGAAGCTTTCTTT.

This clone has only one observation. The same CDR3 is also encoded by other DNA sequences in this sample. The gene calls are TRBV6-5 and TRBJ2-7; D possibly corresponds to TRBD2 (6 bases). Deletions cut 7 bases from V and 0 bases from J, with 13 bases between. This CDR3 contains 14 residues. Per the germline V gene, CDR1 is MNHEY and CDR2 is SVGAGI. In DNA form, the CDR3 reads TGTGCCAGCACTAGGGACTTCTCCTCCTACGAGCAGTACTTC. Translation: CASTRDFSSYEQYF.

DNA for the CDR3: TGTGCCAGCAGGGCAACTCTCTACAATGAGCAGTTCTTC. Its translation: CASRATLYNEQFF. The chain has TRBV27 and TRBJ2-1; D is unresolved. The V end lost 6 bases, the J end lost 3 bases, and 9 bases lay between the germline ends. Germline V gene sequence: CDR1 MNHEY, CDR2 SMNVEV (reference sequence). The CDR3 totals 13 residues.

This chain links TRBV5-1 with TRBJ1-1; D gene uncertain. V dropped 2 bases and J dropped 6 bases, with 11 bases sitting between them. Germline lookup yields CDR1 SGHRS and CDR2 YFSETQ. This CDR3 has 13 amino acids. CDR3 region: CASSFMTDSEAFF. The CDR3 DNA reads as TGCGCCAGCAGCTTTATGACGGACTCTGAAGCTTTCTTT.

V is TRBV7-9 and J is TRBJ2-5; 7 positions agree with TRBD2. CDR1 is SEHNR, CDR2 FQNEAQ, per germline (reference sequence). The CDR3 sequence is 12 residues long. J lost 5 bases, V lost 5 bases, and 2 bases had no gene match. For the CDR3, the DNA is TGTGCCAGCAGCGCCGGGGGGGAGACCCAGTACTTC. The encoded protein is CASSAGGETQYF. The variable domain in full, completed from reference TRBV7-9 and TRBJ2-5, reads DTGVSQNPRHKITKRGQNVTFRCDPISEHNRLYWYRQTLGQGPEFLTYFQNEAQLEKSRLLSDRFSAERPKGSFSTLEIQRTEQGDSAMYLCASSAGGETQYFGPGTRLLVL.